This TCR beta chain comes out of a study of T cell responses to AZD1222 COVID-19 vaccine. The overall study: Second-dose timings of about 4 or about 12 weeks were pooled. Whole-study results and caveats: Donors, mostly white British, included more females; clonal diversity was possibly underestimated. CD4 TCRs linked to vaccination spanned spike, dominating at 160-218 and 743-854.

The assay was immunoSEQ multiplex PCR, and TCRdb's table has in-frame clones only and misses some. The sample carries about 140,000 clones, around 90% recorded once. Germline V gene lookup returns CDR1 SGHRS and CDR2 YFSETQ. The CDR3 is made up of 18 amino acids. Trimming shortened V by 0 bases and J by 0 bases, and 19 bases separated the two germline ends. A few counts support this clone. Its antigen is undetermined. Source: peripheral blood, taken on day 0 of AZD1222 vaccination. This chain uses TRBV5-1 with TRBJ2-7; no clear D gene. The TCR was taken from an adult in good health. This chain's CDR3 is CASSLVPLPPTSSYEQYF. As DNA, the CDR3 is TGCGCCAGCAGCTTGGTACCTCTCCCGCCAACGAGCTCCTACGAGCAGTACTTC.